This T cell receptor beta chain stems from a study of blood T cell repertoires in COVID-19. Here immunoSEQ multiplex PCR was the method, and the copy in TCRdb shows in-frame clones only, minus some. Altogether about 240,000 clones are present, around 86% being singletons, with the ten largest covering 2.5% to 3.5%. The material sequenced was PBMCs or T cells enriched from blood (not recorded which). This receptor was obtained from a woman in her 40s with acute COVID-19.

Written as DNA, the CDR3 is TGTGCCAGCAGTCCCTCTCCTAGCGCGCAGTTCTTC. This gives the protein CASSPSPSAQFF. The chain recombines TRBV12-3 or TRBV12-4 with TRBJ2-1; D perhaps matches TRBD2 (6 bases). This CDR3 region has 12 residues. V was trimmed by 5 bases and J by 12 bases, leaving 14 bases between them.